This T cell receptor beta chain was obtained from a study of OX40 agonist ivuxolimab in advanced cancers. Study background: A history of anti-PD-1, anti-PD-L1 or anti-CTLA-4 therapy was acceptable, and roughly 40% had some.

The repertoire was sequenced with immunoSEQ multiplex PCR; TCRdb's copy has only in-frame clones and lacks some. The data show tens of thousands of clones, around 85% seen once. Trimming stripped 1 base from V and 3 bases from J, with 8 bases between. The CDR3 runs to 14 residues. Per the germline V gene, CDR1 is SGHRS and CDR2 is YFSETQ. The material was CD4+ or CD8+ T cells sorted from blood, obtained in a trial of the OX40 agonist ivuxolimab. This chain joins TRBV5-1 and TRBJ2-1; D unresolved. This sequence was found in an adult with an advanced solid tumor such as melanoma, head and neck, liver or kidney cancer. The CDR3 DNA sequence: TGCGCCAGCAGCTTGTTGGCTCTCTACAATGAGCAGTTCTTC. The encoded protein is CASSLLALYNEQFF.